Below are 11 T cell receptor beta chains sequenced from a single sample in a study of blood T cell repertoires in COVID-19. Using immunoSEQ multiplex PCR, the repertoire was profiled, and TCRdb retains in-frame clones only, with some absent. The sample lists 70,000 to 100,000 clones, approximately 80% occurring once. Specimen: peripheral blood. The source is a woman of 80 years or more with acute or convalescent COVID-19.

This clone was seen a single time. This sequence joins TRBV9 and TRBJ2-5; TRBD2 agrees at 8 bases. This CDR3 comprises 16 residues. The junction had 9 bases not matched to a gene; V was cut back by 0 bases and J by 5 bases. CDR1 SGDLS and CDR2 YYNGEE come from the germline V gene. The CDR3 DNA reads as TGTGCCAGCAGCGTAGATGACTGGACGGGAGGGGAGACCCAGTACTTC. Translating gives CASSVDDWTGGETQYF.

This clone was seen just once. V and J are TRBV3-1 (or the pseudogene TRBV3-2) and TRBJ1-1; a possible D gene is TRBD1 (5 bases). Looked up from germline, CDR1 is LGHDT and CDR2 is YNNKEL (reference sequence). The CDR3 consists of 12 residues. V was trimmed by 4 bases and J by 9 bases, leaving 12 bases between them. CDR3 region: CASSLKGYQAFF. CDR3 bases: TGTGCCAGCAGCCTAAAGGGGTACCAAGCTTTCTTT.

This clone has only one observation. The chain uses TRBV19 and TRBJ1-4; weak D call: TRBD1 (5 bases). Germline-derived CDR1 and CDR2 are LNHDA and SQIVND (reference sequence). The CDR3 sequence is 15 residues long. The ends were cut back, 6 bases at V and 0 bases at J, with 11 bases in the middle. Here the CDR3 reads CASRQGYATNEKLFF. The CDR3 DNA is TGTGCCAGTAGGCAGGGATACGCAACTAATGAAAAACTGTTTTTT.

This rearrangement joins TRBV7-6 to TRBJ2-3; D is ambiguous. V lost 4 bases to trimming and J lost 2 bases, with 13 bases between them. CDR1 is SGHVS, CDR2 FNYEAQ, per germline. The CDR3 covers 15 residues. This CDR3 reads CASSSVLKHTDTQYF. CDR3 coding DNA: TGTGCCAGCAGCTCCGTTCTCAAACACACAGATACGCAGTATTTT.

This clone occurred once. Germline and junction disagree at one end, which may indicate a read error. The chain employs TRBV7-8 and TRBJ2-7, with TRBD2 as a possible D gene (5 bases). The CDR3 is made up of 15 amino acids. Germline V gene lookup returns CDR1 SGHVS and CDR2 FQNEAQ. The CDR3 reads CASSLARAILGEQYF. CDR3 nucleotides: TGTGCCAGCAGCTTAGCGAGGGCTATTCTGGGTGAGCAGTATTTC.

The V call is TRBV6-5, the J call TRBJ1-5, with 8 nucleotides matching TRBD1. The CDR3 is 13 amino acids. The germline CDR1 and CDR2 sequences are MNHEY and SVGAGI. The J segment lost 2 bases and the V segment lost 8 bases, leaving 2 bases of the junction unmatched. DNA of the CDR3: TGTGCCAGCCTGACAGGGGGCAATCAGCCCCAGCATTTT. It encodes CASLTGGNQPQHF.

The chain recombines TRBV10-1 with TRBJ2-7; 9 nucleotides agree with TRBD1. Trimming removed 5 bases from V and 7 bases from J; junction bases left unmatched: 6. CDR3 size: 13 residues. Germline V lookup: CDR1 WNHNN, CDR2 SYGVQD (reference sequence). CDR3 loop: CASSIQGAGEQYF. CDR3 nucleotides: TGCGCCAGCAGTATACAGGGGGCGGGGGAGCAGTACTTC.

This rearrangement joins TRBV5-6 to TRBJ1-3, with 11 positions matching TRBD1. CDR3 length: 18 residues. The junction had 5 bases not matched to a gene; V was cut back by 0 bases and J by 0 bases. Germline-derived CDR1 and CDR2 are SGHDT and YYEEEE. CDR3 loop: CASSLAWDRGISGNTIYF. The DNA of the CDR3 is TGTGCCAGCAGCTTGGCTTGGGACAGGGGGATCTCTGGAAACACCATATATTTT.

V gene TRBV6-5 combines with J gene TRBJ1-1, with 8 bases fitting TRBD1. From germline, CDR1 is MNHEY and CDR2 SVGAGI. This CDR3 spans 13 amino acids. Unmatched junction bases numbered 10, after V lost 6 bases and J lost 10 bases. The CDR3 coding sequence is TGTGCCAGCAGCTCCGGGACAGGATCTGGAGCTTTCTTT. It translates to CASSSGTGSGAFF.

The CDR3 loop reads CAWTRGNTGELFF. CDR3 sequence (DNA): TGTGCCTGGACCCGGGGGAACACCGGGGAGCTGTTTTTT. The chain joins TRBV30 to TRBJ2-2; a weak D match, TRBD2 (5 bases). V lost 4 bases and J 1 base, leaving 7 bases between the germline ends. CDR3 size: 13 residues. CDR1 and CDR2 from the germline V gene are GTSNPN and SVGIG (reference sequence).

The CDR3 spells CASSYSTVAELYEQYF. CDR3 sequence (DNA): TGTGCCAGCAGTTACTCGACGGTAGCGGAGCTCTACGAGCAGTACTTC. V is TRBV6-5 and J is TRBJ2-7; tentatively, D is TRBD2 (6 bases). The V end was cut by 0 bases, the J end by 3 bases, with 15 bases between. The CDR3 runs 16 residues. Germline assignment: CDR1 MNHEY and CDR2 SVGAGI.